The clone carrying this T cell receptor (beta chain) was seen a few times. Naive, central memory, regulatory and stem cell-like memory cells within the CD4+ compartment were sorted using CD45RO/CCR7/CD25/CD127/CD95/CD27. CDR1 and CDR2 (germline): PRHDT, FYEKMQ (reference sequence). This CDR3 contains 17 residues. J lost 0 bases, V lost 5 bases, and 11 bases had no gene match. Expressed TCRB transcripts were sequenced, since all the RNA that had been isolated was reverse transcribed. Sequenced by immunoSEQ multiplex PCR; TCRdb stores in-frame clones only, minus some. In the table there are over 700,000 clones, under 20% of which are singletons. These data originate in a study of beta chain features in type 1 diabetes.

The source of this sequence is a young woman in good health. Sequencing was done on a sample of naive CD4+ T cells from blood. V gene TRBV13 combines with J gene TRBJ2-3; 7 bases are a match to TRBD1. CDR3 DNA sequence: TGTGCCAGCAGCGCACCAGGGGGAGAATCTAGCACAGATACGCAGTATTTT. This codes for CASSAPGGESSTDTQYF.